The clone carrying this TCR beta chain was counted only a few times. This CDR3 is built from 18 residues. Germline V CDR1 and CDR2: LGHDT, YNNKEL (reference sequence). Germline trimming cut 6 bases from V and 1 base from J; bases unmatched to any gene: 17. The data stem from a study of blood T cell repertoires in COVID-19. Generated by immunoSEQ multiplex PCR, the TCRdb table keeps only in-frame clones and is missing some. Counted here are 270,000 or so clones, 70% to 90% occurring once; the ten biggest clones make up 2.5% to 3.5%. The genes are TRBV3-1 (or the pseudogene TRBV3-2) and TRBJ2-7; 8 nucleotides line up with TRBD1. What was sequenced was peripheral blood. This TCR came from a woman between 25 and 40 years old with active or convalescent COVID-19. Written as DNA, the CDR3 is TGTGCCAGCAGGCAACACCCAGGACAGGGTGCCAAGTCCTACGAGCAGTACTTC. This codes for CASRQHPGQGAKSYEQYF.